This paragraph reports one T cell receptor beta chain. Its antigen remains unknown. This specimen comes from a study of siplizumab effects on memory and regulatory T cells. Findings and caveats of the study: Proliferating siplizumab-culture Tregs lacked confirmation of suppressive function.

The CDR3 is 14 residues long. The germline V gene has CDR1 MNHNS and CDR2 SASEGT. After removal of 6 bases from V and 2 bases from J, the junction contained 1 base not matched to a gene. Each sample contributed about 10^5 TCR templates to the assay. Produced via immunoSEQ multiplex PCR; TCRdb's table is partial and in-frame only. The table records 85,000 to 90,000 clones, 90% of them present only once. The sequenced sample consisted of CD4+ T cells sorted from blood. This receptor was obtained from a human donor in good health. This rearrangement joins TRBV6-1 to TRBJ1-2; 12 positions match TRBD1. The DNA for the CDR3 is TGTGCCAGCAGGGGGACAGGGGGCAACTATGGCTACACCTTC. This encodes CASRGTGGNYGYTF.